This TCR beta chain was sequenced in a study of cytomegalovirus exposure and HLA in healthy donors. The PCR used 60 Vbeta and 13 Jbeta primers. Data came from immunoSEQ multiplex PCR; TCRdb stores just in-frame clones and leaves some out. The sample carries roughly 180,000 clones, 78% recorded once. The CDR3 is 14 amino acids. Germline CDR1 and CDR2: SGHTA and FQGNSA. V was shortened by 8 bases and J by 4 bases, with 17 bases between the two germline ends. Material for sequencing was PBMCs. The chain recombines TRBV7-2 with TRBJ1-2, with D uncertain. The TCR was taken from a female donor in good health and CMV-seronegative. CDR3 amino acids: CASDSGRPGYGYTF. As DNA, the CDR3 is TGTGCCAGCGATAGCGGAAGACCAGGCTATGGCTACACCTTC.